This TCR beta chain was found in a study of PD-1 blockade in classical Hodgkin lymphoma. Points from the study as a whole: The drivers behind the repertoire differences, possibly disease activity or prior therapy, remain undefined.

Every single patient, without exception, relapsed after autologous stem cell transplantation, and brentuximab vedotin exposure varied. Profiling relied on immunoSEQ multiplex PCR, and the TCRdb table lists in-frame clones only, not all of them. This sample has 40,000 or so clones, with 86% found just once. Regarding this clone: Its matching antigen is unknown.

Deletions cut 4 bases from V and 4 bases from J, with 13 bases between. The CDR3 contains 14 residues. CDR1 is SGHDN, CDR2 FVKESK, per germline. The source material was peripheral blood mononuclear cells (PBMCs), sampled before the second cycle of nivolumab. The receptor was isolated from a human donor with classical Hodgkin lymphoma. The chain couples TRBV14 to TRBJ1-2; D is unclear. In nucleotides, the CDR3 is TGTGCCAGCAGCCCGAATGGGTTGGGCTATGGCTACACCTTC. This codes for CASSPNGLGYGYTF.